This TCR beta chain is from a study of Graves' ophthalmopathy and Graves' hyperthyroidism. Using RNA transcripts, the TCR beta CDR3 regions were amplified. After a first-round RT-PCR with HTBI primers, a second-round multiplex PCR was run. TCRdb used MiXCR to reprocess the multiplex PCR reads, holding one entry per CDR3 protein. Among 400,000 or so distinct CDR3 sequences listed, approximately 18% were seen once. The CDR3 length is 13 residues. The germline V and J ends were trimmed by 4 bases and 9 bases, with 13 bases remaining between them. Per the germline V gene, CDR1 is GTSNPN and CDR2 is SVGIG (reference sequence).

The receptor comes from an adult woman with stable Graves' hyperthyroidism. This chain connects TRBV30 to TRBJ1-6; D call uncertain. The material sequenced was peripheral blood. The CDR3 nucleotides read TGTGCCTGGACCACTCGGACCATTTCACCCCTCCACTTT. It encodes CAWTTRTISPLHF.